This T cell receptor (beta chain) emerged from a study of CD8 T cells in ankylosing spondylitis (dated by TCRdb to the late 2010s). With respect to the entire study: T cell receptor beta repertoires were profiled in healthy donors and ankylosing spondylitis patients so that disease-linked TCR variants could be found. Peripheral blood was sampled, and synovial fluid was also collected from ankylosing spondylitis patients. The full study cohort comprised some 27 ankylosing spondylitis patients and about 110 healthy donors. Beyond this particular receptor, the publication reports: In peripheral blood, the disease-linked clones were found at relatively low frequencies and had a CD8+ phenotype. Blood from ankylosing spondylitis patients appeared to be characterized by a TCR beta motif composed of eight or nine highly homologous amino acid variants. Some motif variants had previously been reported in the synovial fluid and blood of reactive arthritis patients, which suggests shared mechanisms of disease initiation. The disease-linked clones were reported to be significantly enriched in matched synovial fluid samples from ankylosing spondylitis patients.

This clonotype was recorded at least ten times. Its antigen target is currently unknown. The record has no base qualities; no much larger clone is one base away. V was cut back by 4 bases and J by 6 bases, leaving a gap of 15 bases between them. CDR1 SNHLY and CDR2 FYNNEI were looked up in the germline V gene. From cysteine to phenylalanine, the CDR3 is 14 amino acids long. Only the CDR3 portion is preserved as DNA: 42 bases, with reading frame beginning at the first base. TCRdb names Illumina HiSeq 2500 as the instrument used. Quantitative 5'-RACE with molecular barcodes was the method used to prepare the TCR beta libraries. The original methods were these. A new computational method, built on a probabilistic model of VDJ rearrangement, was used to identify disease-linked TCR variants. The public reads were run again by TCRdb, first through fastp at Q25 and then through MiXCR, and only productive beta chains were kept. Rows merge per CDR3 protein into single entries with the most common DNA and genes. The V and J calls were determined by TCRdb, not by the authors. In all, the sample holds over 700,000 distinct CDR3 sequences, and around 20% of those were seen once. The top ten hold over 15% of the sample.

The sequencing sample was made of blood, either unsorted or a sorted T cell fraction (not recorded which). The TCR sequence derives from a male donor with ankylosing spondylitis. Rearrangement joined TRBV2 to TRBJ1-1; the D segment cannot be called with confidence. The CDR3 reads CASSGWGGSAEAFF. DNA sequence: TGTGCCAGCAGTGGTTGGGGAGGGTCAGCTGAAGCTTTCTTT.